Listed below are T cell receptor beta chains from one sample, sequenced in a study of blood T cell repertoires in COVID-19. Data came from immunoSEQ multiplex PCR; TCRdb stores just in-frame clones and leaves some out. Of roughly 130,000 clones listed, approximately 83% were seen once; the top ten hold 9.7%. The specimen sequenced was peripheral blood. These receptors were taken from a man in his forties with active or convalescent COVID-19. CDR3s include the opening cysteine and the closing phenylalanine or tryptophan. The D gene is left open where the match is weak. Where a row states a size, it is once, few, many or the class of an expanded clone; other rows omit it.

J gene,V gene,D gene,clone size,CDR3 protein,CDR3 DNA
TRBJ2-1,TRBV6-5,TRBD2,.,CASRNVRGARYEQFF,TGTGCCAGCAGAAACGTGCGGGGGGCCAGGTATGAGCAGTTCTTC
TRBJ2-5,TRBV19,TRBD2,.,CASSNSGGEETQYF,TGTGCCAGTAGTAATAGCGGGGGAGAAGAGACCCAGTACTTC
TRBJ1-6,TRBV19,.,.,CASQGSSSYNSPLHF,TGTGCCAGTCAGGGCAGTAGCTCCTATAATTCACCCCTCCACTTT
TRBJ2-3,TRBV9,TRBD2,.,CASSVGLAGEDVNTQYF,TGTGCCAGCAGCGTAGGGTTAGCGGGGGAAGATGTAAATACGCAGTATTTT
TRBJ1-1,TRBV16,TRBD1,.,CASTPLDRANTEAFF,TGTGCCAGCACCCCTCTGGACAGGGCGAACACTGAAGCTTTCTTT
TRBJ2-1,TRBV3-1/TRBV3-2,TRBD2,.,CASRASGAYNEQFF,TGTGCCAGCAGGGCTAGCGGAGCCTACAATGAGCAGTTCTTC
TRBJ2-1,TRBV6-5,.,.,CASRPIPLNEQFF,TGTGCCAGCAGGCCTATTCCGCTTAATGAGCAGTTCTTC
TRBJ2-7,TRBV19,TRBD2,many,CASSRGGSLYEQYF,TGTGCCAGTAGTAGGGGAGGGTCCCTCTACGAGCAGTACTTC
TRBJ2-1,TRBV9,.,.,CASSAGPGSASNEQFF,TGTGCCAGCAGCGCTGGACCGGGGTCCGCGTCCAATGAGCAGTTCTTC
TRBJ1-2,TRBV16,.,.,CASSQSRENGYTF,TGTGCCAGCAGCCAATCCAGGGAAAATGGCTACACCTTC
TRBJ1-1,TRBV7-3,.,.,CASSLTARTEAFF,TGTGCCAGCAGCTTAACGGCGAGGACTGAAGCTTTCTTT
TRBJ1-1,TRBV27,TRBD1,.,CASSDRVNTEAFF,TGTGCCAGCAGTGACAGGGTGAACACTGAAGCTTTCTTT
TRBJ1-3,TRBV20-1,.,.,CSASSGNTIYF,TGCAGTGCTAGTAGCGGAAACACCATATATTTT
TRBJ2-7,TRBV11-1,TRBD1,.,CASSRTGGTYEQYF,TGTGCCAGCAGTCGGACAGGGGGGACCTACGAGCAGTACTTC
TRBJ2-1,TRBV7-3,.,.,CASSLVVARPEQFF,TGTGCCAGCAGCTTAGTGGTAGCACGGCCTGAGCAGTTCTTC
TRBJ1-2,TRBV2,.,.,CASIRGPAGYTF,TGTGCCAGCATAAGGGGTCCGGCTGGCTACACCTTC
TRBJ2-7,TRBV7-9,TRBD1,.,CASSGQGAGGYEQYF,TGTGCCAGCAGTGGACAGGGGGCAGGCGGTTACGAGCAGTACTTC
TRBJ2-7,TRBV27,TRBD1,once,CASSLKRDSSYEQYF,TGTGCCAGCAGTTTAAAAAGGGACAGTTCCTACGAGCAGTACTTC
TRBJ1-4,TRBV2,.,.,CASTTDWNEKLFF,TGTGCCAGCACCACGGACTGGAATGAAAAACTGTTTTTT
TRBJ2-7,TRBV2,.,many,CASSDVGAGQDEQYF,TGTGCCAGCAGTGATGTTGGGGCAGGGCAAGACGAGCAGTACTTC